The 4 T cell receptor beta chains listed next were all sequenced from one sample in a study of cytomegalovirus exposure and HLA in healthy donors. Primers for the PCR totalled 60 Vbeta and 13 Jbeta. Sequencing was performed with immunoSEQ multiplex PCR; in TCRdb, only in-frame clones are kept and a portion is missing. The table lists fewer than 200,000 clones, about 80% of them singletons. Sequencing used PBMCs. These receptors were obtained from a boy aged 10-17 years in good health and CMV-seronegative.

This clone was picked up one time. The rearrangement uses TRBV6-6 and TRBJ1-1, with D unresolved. The CDR3 spans 10 residues. Germline CDR1 MNHNY, CDR2 SVGAGI (reference sequence). V shed 8 bases and J shed 5 bases, with 6 bases lying between them. CDR3 region: CASARTEAFF. As DNA, the CDR3 is TGTGCCAGCGCGAGGACTGAAGCTTTCTTT.

In regard to this clone: In the same sample, other DNA sequences code for this CDR3. V and J are TRBV5-1 and TRBJ1-5, with a weak D call TRBD1 (6 bases). The V and J ends lost 4 bases and 5 bases respectively, with 10 bases between them. This CDR3 spans 13 amino acids. Germline V lookup: CDR1 SGHRS, CDR2 YFSETQ. Here the CDR3 reads CASSPDRDQPQHF. The CDR3 DNA reads TGCGCCAGCAGCCCGGACAGAGATCAGCCCCAGCATTTT.

The chain joins TRBV11-2 to TRBJ2-7; no clear D. CDR3 length: 12 residues. The V gene's germline CDR1 is SGHAT and CDR2 FQNNGV. V was pared by 1 base and J by 6 bases, with 7 bases between. Here the CDR3 DNA reads TGTGCCAGCAGCTTAGTAGTTCGCGAGCAGTACTTC. Translated: CASSLVVREQYF.

The chain carries TRBV9 and TRBJ2-1, with a weak D call TRBD2 (6 bases). This CDR3 is 16 amino acids long. With 3 bases removed from V and 0 bases from J, the gap between germline ends came to 13 bases. In germline, CDR1 is SGDLS, CDR2 YYNGEE. CDR3 bases: TGTGCCAGCAGCGAAGATGGGGGGAGCTCCTACAATGAGCAGTTCTTC. Residues: CASSEDGGSSYNEQFF. Full variable domain (remainder filled in from reference TRBV9 and TRBJ2-1): DSGVTQTPKHLITATGQRVTLRCSPRSGDLSVYWYQQSLDQGLQFLIQYYNGEERAKGNILERFSAQQFPDLHSELNLSSLELGDSALYFCASSEDGGSSYNEQFFGPGTRLTVL.